The 13 T cell receptor beta chains in this list originate from one sample, sequenced in a study of cytotoxic CD8 clonotypes in ibrutinib-treated CLL. Libraries were prepared by immunoSEQ multiplex PCR; TCRdb keeps only in-frame clonotypes and omits some of them. The sample comprises approximately 300,000 clones, roughly 79% of which are singletons, and more than 6% rests with the top ten. The input for sequencing was PBMCs, taken before ibrutinib treatment. The receptors come from a human donor with chronic lymphocytic leukemia.

This clone appeared a single time. The chain combines TRBV28 with TRBJ1-3, with D tentatively TRBD1 (6 bases). This CDR3 has 15 residues. Germline CDR1 is MDHEN and CDR2 is SYDVKM. The ends were cut back, 7 bases at V and 1 base at J, with 14 bases in the middle. The CDR3 here is CASIPQGRSGNTIYF. CDR3 DNA sequence: TGTGCCAGCATACCCCAGGGGCGGTCTGGAAACACCATATATTTT.

The chain has TRBV4-3 and TRBJ2-1; D is perhaps TRBD2 (5 bases). The germline CDR1 and CDR2 sequences are LGHNA and YSLEER. CDR3 length: 15 amino acids. V lost 6 bases to trimming and J lost 1 base, with 13 bases between them. CDR3 amino acids: CASSYMGESYNEQFF. The DNA for the CDR3 is TGCGCCAGCAGTTATATGGGAGAATCCTACAATGAGCAGTTCTTC.

This clone was detected only once. The chain couples TRBV10-3 to TRBJ2-3; D remains unclear. This CDR3 spans 16 amino acids. V gave up 4 bases and J gave up 0 bases, with 14 bases separating them. Germline CDR1 is ENHRY and CDR2 is SYGVKD. The CDR3 reads CAISGKGVHSTDTQYF. DNA of the CDR3: TGTGCCATCAGTGGGAAGGGCGTACATAGCACAGATACGCAGTATTTT.

This sequence joins TRBV4-1 and TRBJ2-7; 8 bases align to TRBD2. V was clipped by 5 bases and J by 2 bases; unmatched bases: 17. Germline assignment: CDR1 MGHRA and CDR2 YSYEKL. This CDR3 has 18 amino acids. The CDR3 is CASSAERSSSGSAYEQYF. CDR3 in DNA: TGCGCCAGCAGCGCGGAGAGAAGTTCTAGCGGGTCAGCCTACGAGCAGTACTTC.

The CDR3 loop is CASSIRDTVPNGYTF. The CDR3, as DNA: TGTGCCAGCAGTATCCGGGACACCGTCCCTAATGGCTACACCTTC. The genes are TRBV6-1 and TRBJ1-2, with a weak D call TRBD1 (6 bases). From germline, CDR1 is MNHNS and CDR2 SASEGT. This CDR3 region has 15 residues. V was trimmed by 5 bases and J by 6 bases, leaving 19 bases between them.

The genes are TRBV7-2 and TRBJ2-7, with TRBD2 matching over 11 bases. V dropped 5 bases and J dropped 4; count of bases not matched to a gene: 4. In germline, CDR1 is SGHTA, CDR2 FQGNSA. The CDR3 contains 14 residues. CDR3 DNA sequence: TGTGCCAGCAGCCGCGGACTAGCGGGTTACGAGCAGTACTTC. It translates to CASSRGLAGYEQYF.

The genes are TRBV7-3 and TRBJ2-7; 9 bases line up with TRBD2. This CDR3 is 16 amino acids long. Germline V CDR1 and CDR2: SGHTA, FQGTGA. V was clipped by 5 bases and J by 4 bases; unmatched bases: 12. The chain's CDR3 is CASSQREAKSTYEQYF. Here the CDR3 DNA reads TGTGCCAGCAGCCAGCGGGAGGCTAAGTCGACGTACGAGCAGTACTTC.

This sequence joins TRBV9 and TRBJ1-2; no clear D. Germline V gene lookup returns CDR1 SGDLS and CDR2 YYNGEE. Trimming shortened V by 7 bases and J by 4 bases, and 14 bases separated the two germline ends. This CDR3 comprises 13 residues. CDR3 sequence reads: CASFSPLTYGYTF. The CDR3 nucleotides are TGTGCCAGCTTTAGCCCCCTTACCTATGGCTACACCTTC.

In its sample, this clone was seen once. V and J are TRBV30 and TRBJ2-2; 8 bases fit TRBD2. This CDR3 region has 15 residues. Trimming took 2 bases from V and 3 from J; bases not matched to a gene: 5. Germline values: CDR1 GTSNPN, CDR2 SVGIG (reference sequence). The CDR3 here is CAWSISGSHTGELFF. In DNA, the CDR3 is TGTGCCTGGAGTATAAGCGGGAGTCACACCGGGGAGCTGTTTTTT. Drawing the rest from reference TRBV30 and TRBJ2-2, the complete variable domain is SQTIHQWPATLVQPVGSPLSLECTVEGTSNPNLYWYRQAAGRGLQLLFYSVGIGQISSEVPQNLSASRPQDRQFILSSKKLLLSDSGFYLCAWSISGSHTGELFFGEGSRLTVL.

The J gene is TRBJ2-1, the V gene TRBV9; tentatively, D is TRBD2 (5 bases). Germline-derived CDR1 and CDR2 are SGDLS and YYNGEE. This CDR3 contains 16 residues. Between the trimmed V and J ends, which lost 0 bases and 2 bases, there was a span of 12 bases. The CDR3 DNA follows: TGTGCCAGCAGCGTAGCGGGGAGTGTCGCCTACAATGAGCAGTTCTTC. Its protein product is CASSVAGSVAYNEQFF.

V is TRBV28 and J is TRBJ1-1; weak D call: TRBD1 (6 bases). Trimming cost V 7 bases and J 12 bases, with 21 bases left between them. Germline V CDR1 and CDR2: MDHEN, SYDVKM. The CDR3 loop spans 13 amino acids. CDR3 region: CASNNRELETSFF. The CDR3 DNA follows: TGTGCCAGCAATAACAGGGAGCTGGAAACCTCTTTCTTT.

This clone turned up a few times. This chain links TRBV2 with TRBJ2-7; D is undetermined. The germline gives CDR1 SNHLY, CDR2 FYNNEI. Trimming left V 6 bases short and J 3 bases short, with 15 bases between. The CDR3 has 14 amino acids. The CDR3, as DNA: TGTGCCAGCAGGTCAGGCAGGACGTTCTACGAGCAGTACTTC. The encoded protein is CASRSGRTFYEQYF.

This chain uses TRBV14 with TRBJ2-7, with D possibly being TRBD2 (6 bases). The CDR3 is 15 amino acids. V was pared by 0 bases and J by 0 bases, with 9 bases between. Germline assignment: CDR1 SGHDN and CDR2 FVKESK. CDR3 loop: CASSQDFGSSYEQYF. The DNA for the CDR3 is TGTGCCAGCAGCCAAGACTTCGGGAGCTCCTACGAGCAGTACTTC.